This TCR beta chain was obtained from a study of tumor-infiltrating lymphocytes in primary liver carcinoma (dated by TCRdb to 2016 to 2017). In terms of the full investigation: Surgical resection was performed in China between late 2015 and early 2016 on about 5 patients with histopathologically diagnosed primary liver carcinoma. The five patients, three men and two women aged 30 to 69 years, had hepatocellular carcinoma (four) or combined HCC and intrahepatic cholangiocarcinoma (one). The five patients had tumors of stage T1-T3 N0M0, with maximum diameters ranging from roughly 4.2 to 11 cm. Each sample produced about 3.5 to 7.5 million productive TCRbeta reads, and read depth showed no significant difference between tissue types. TCRbeta repertoire sequencing, expression microarrays and whole-exome sequencing were combined in the study across five regions of each liver tumor, with adjacent normal tissue and blood also included. A total of about 35 specimens from 5 patients underwent TCRbeta repertoire sequencing, comprising around 25 tumor regions, 5 adjacent noncancerous liver tissues and 5 peripheral blood samples. Repertoires from technical replicates were highly reproducible, with mean shared-clone rates about 0.91 and correlation coefficients above 0.98.

The paper as a whole reports these results and caveats: Only 4 or 5 patients were included in the study, and the authors note that the findings should be validated in a larger study. Because sequencing covered only the TCR beta chain and unpaired alpha chains were not captured, true repertoire diversity is likely underestimated. Consistent with antigen-driven expansion, pairs of tumor regions showed higher repertoire overlap (mean roughly 35%) than either tumor-adjacent pairs (about 17%) or tumor-blood pairs (around 14%). The top 250 clones accounted for a significantly greater share of the repertoire in tumors than in blood (p = 0.039). Since the samples were bulk and unsorted, there was no way to compare CD4+ and CD8+ T cell repertoires.

Blood RNA was extracted from unsorted whole blood using TRIzol reagent, and germline DNA was obtained with the DNeasy Blood & Tissue kit. At the time of sampling, the patients were treatment-naive and had chronic HBV infection. About 4 milliliters of peripheral blood were collected into K2EDTA tubes before surgery. As concerns this clonotype: Its cognate antigen has yet to be identified. Qualities for individual bases were not recorded, and no much larger clone is one base off.

A constant-region primer and ProtoScript II reverse transcriptase were used to reverse-transcribe TCRbeta-specific cDNA from roughly 0.5 ug total RNA. Construction of the TCRbeta libraries relied on three nested rounds of multiplex PCR, following a slightly modified ARM-PCR procedure. Sample barcodes and Illumina adapters were added in a final 25-cycle PCR with Deep VentR polymerase. Amplicons of 200-500 bp were gel-purified with a QIAquick gel extraction kit before sequencing. TCRbeta amplicons were sequenced on an Illumina HiSeq 2500 with 250-bp paired-end reads. The study's own analysis went as follows. To recover full CDR3 sequences, reads were quality-trimmed using Trimmomatic v0.33 and paired reads were then merged using FLASH v1.2.11. V, D and J germline segments were assigned to the rearranged TCRbeta sequences by MiGEC v1.2.1b. Clonotype statistics, along with Shannon-Wiener diversity indices, were calculated using VDJtools v1.0.0. To reduce sampling bias, subsequent analyses other than the diversity analysis used only the 250 most abundant clonotypes in each sample. TCRdb took the public reads, trimmed them with fastp at Q25, ran MiXCR for clone calling and kept in-frame beta chains. Each record represents a unique CDR3 protein, reported with the most common genes and DNA among its rows. The V and J calls follow TCRdb's processing rather than the paper's. Across this sample there are fewer than 400,000 distinct CDR3 sequences, with 65% seen only once. Clones ranked in the top ten supply about 9.4% of the sample.

The sample was peripheral blood. The sequence was collected from a man aged 35-49 years with primary liver carcinoma and hepatitis B virus infection.

The CDR3 region: CASSPSNANTDTQYF. The bases read TGTGCCAGCAGTCCCAGCAATGCTAACACAGATACGCAGTATTTT. The chain is made from TRBV11-2 and TRBJ2-3; no confident D gene assignment can be made. The germline V gene specifies SGHAT as CDR1 and FQNNGV as CDR2. The CDR3, from cysteine to phenylalanine, totals 15 residues. Solely the CDR3 DNA is kept, with 45 bases framed from the first base. V and J lose 6 bases and 2 bases, and a span of 15 bases separates them.